This T cell receptor (beta chain) came from a study of shared clonotypes between healthy human individuals. Study-wide background: The study used three CD4 naive, three CD4 memory, two CD8 naive and one CD8 memory plate per donor.

The V gene end was trimmed by 6 bases and the J gene end by 2 bases; junction bases not matched to a gene: 6. Per the germline V gene, CDR1 is LNHDA and CDR2 is SQIVND (reference sequence). The CDR3 sequence is 14 residues long. The table came from immunoSEQ multiplex PCR; TCRdb's copy has only in-frame clones and leaves some out. This repertoire shows more than 2,000,000 clones, more than 85% found once; its top ten account for around 0.4%. The sample taken for sequencing was naive CD4+ T cells from PBMCs. Subset noted: CD45RA+ positively selected. The chain carries TRBV19 and TRBJ2-5; 7 bases match TRBD1. The receptor was isolated from a man between 18 and 29 years old in good health. Some clones in this sample may be carry-over from other donors' samples. The CDR3, as DNA: TGTGCCAGTAGCCCCGGGACAGCGCAAGAGACCCAGTACTTC. Amino acid sequence: CASSPGTAQETQYF.